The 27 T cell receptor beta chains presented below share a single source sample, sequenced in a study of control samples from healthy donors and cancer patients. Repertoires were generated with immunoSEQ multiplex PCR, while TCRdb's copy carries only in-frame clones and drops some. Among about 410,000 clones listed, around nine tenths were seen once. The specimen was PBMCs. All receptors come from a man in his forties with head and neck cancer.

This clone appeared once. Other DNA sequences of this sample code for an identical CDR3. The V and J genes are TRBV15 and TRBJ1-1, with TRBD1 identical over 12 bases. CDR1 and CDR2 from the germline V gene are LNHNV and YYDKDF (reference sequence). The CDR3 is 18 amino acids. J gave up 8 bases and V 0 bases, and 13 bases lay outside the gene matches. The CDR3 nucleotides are TGTGCCACCAGCAGAGATAGGGACAGGGGGCCTCAGGGCACCGAAGCTTTCTTT. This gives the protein CATSRDRDRGPQGTEAFF.

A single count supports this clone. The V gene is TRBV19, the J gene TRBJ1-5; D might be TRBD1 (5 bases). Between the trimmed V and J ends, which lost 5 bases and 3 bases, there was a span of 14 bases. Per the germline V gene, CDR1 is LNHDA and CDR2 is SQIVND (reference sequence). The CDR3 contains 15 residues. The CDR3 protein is CASSSTRGYNQPQHF. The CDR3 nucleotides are TGTGCCAGTAGTTCTACTCGGGGGTACAATCAGCCCCAGCATTTT.

CDR3 in DNA: TGTGCCAGTAGTATCATCAGGGACACCGGGGAGCTGTTTTTT. Its translation: CASSIIRDTGELFF. This chain links TRBV19 with TRBJ2-2; possibly TRBD1 for D (5 bases). Per the germline V gene, CDR1 is LNHDA and CDR2 is SQIVND (reference sequence). This CDR3 comprises 14 residues. V was cut by 3 bases and J by 3 bases, with 8 bases left in between.

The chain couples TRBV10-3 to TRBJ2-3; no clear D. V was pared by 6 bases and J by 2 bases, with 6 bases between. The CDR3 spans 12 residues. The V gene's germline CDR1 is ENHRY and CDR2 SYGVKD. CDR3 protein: CAISGNTDTQYF. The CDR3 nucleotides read TGTGCCATCAGCGGCAACACAGATACGCAGTATTTT.

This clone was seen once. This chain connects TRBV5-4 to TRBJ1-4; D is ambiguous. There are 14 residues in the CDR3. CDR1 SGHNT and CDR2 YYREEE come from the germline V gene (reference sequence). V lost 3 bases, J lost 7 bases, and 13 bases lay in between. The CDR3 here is CASSSYKGSEKLFF. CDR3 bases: TGTGCCAGCAGCTCCTATAAGGGAAGTGAAAAACTGTTTTTT.

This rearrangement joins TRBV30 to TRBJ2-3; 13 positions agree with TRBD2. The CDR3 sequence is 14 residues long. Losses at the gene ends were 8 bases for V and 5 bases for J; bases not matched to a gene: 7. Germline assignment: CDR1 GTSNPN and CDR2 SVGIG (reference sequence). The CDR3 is CAQTSGRALDTQYF. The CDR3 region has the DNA TGTGCCCAAACTAGCGGGAGGGCCTTAGATACGCAGTATTTT.

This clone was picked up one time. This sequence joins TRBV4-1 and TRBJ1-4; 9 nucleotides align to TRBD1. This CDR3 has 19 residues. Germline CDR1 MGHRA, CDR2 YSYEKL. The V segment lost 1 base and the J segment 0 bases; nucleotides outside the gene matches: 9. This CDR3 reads CASSQGMRDREATNEKLFF. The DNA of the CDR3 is TGCGCCAGCAGCCAAGGAATGCGGGACAGGGAGGCAACTAATGAAAAACTGTTTTTT.

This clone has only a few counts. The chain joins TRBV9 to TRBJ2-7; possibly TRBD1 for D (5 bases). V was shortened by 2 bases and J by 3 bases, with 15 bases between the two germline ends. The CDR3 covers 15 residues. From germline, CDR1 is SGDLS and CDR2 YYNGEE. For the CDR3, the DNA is TGTGCCAGCAGCGTGGGTTACGGACACCTCTACGAGCAGTACTTC. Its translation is CASSVGYGHLYEQYF.

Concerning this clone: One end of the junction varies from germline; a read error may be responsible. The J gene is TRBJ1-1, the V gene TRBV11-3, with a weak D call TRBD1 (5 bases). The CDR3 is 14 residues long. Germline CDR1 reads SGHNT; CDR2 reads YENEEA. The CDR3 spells CASSLGQMNAEAFF. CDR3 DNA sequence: TGTGCCAGCAGCTTAGGACAGATGAACGCTGAAGCTTTCTTT.

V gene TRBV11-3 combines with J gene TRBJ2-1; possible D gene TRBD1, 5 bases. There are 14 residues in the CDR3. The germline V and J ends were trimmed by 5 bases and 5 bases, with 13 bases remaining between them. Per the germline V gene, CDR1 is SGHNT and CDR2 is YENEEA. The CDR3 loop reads CASSPRWGHNEQFF. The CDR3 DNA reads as TGTGCCAGCAGCCCCCGCTGGGGCCACAATGAGCAGTTCTTC.

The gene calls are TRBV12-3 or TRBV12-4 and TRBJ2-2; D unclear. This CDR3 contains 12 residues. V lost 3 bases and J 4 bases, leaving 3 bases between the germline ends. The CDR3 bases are TGTGCCAGCAGTTTCATCACCGGGGAGCTGTTTTTT. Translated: CASSFITGELFF.

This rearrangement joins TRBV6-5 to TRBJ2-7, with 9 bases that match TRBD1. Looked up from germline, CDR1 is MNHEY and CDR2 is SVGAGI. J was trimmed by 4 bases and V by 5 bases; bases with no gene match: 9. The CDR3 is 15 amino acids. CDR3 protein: CASSTAGTGRYEQYF. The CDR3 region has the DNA TGTGCCAGCAGTACTGCCGGGACAGGGAGATACGAGCAGTACTTC.

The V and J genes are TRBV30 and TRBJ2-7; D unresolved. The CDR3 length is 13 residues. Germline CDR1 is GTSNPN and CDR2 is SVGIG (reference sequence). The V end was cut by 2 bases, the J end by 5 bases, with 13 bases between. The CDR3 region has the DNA TGTGCCTGGAGTAAGGGATTGCTCGACGAGCAGTACTTC. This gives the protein CAWSKGLLDEQYF.

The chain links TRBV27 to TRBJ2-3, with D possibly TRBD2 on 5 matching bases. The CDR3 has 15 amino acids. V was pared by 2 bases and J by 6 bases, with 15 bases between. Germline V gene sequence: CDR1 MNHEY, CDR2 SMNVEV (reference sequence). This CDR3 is CASSLKTTLLDTQYF. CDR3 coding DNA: TGTGCCAGCAGTTTAAAGACTACCTTGCTGGATACGCAGTATTTT.

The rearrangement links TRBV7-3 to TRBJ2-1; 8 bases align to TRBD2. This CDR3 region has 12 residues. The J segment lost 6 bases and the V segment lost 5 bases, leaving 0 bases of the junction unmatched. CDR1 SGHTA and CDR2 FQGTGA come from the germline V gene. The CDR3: CASSTSGNEQFF. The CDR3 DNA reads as TGTGCCAGCAGCACTAGCGGCAATGAGCAGTTCTTC.

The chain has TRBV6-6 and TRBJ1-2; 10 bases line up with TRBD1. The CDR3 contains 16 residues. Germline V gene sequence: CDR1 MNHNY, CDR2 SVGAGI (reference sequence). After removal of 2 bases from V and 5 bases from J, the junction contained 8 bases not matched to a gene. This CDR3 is CASSYEPTGGKYGYTF. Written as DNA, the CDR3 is TGTGCCAGCAGTTACGAACCGACAGGGGGCAAGTATGGCTACACCTTC.

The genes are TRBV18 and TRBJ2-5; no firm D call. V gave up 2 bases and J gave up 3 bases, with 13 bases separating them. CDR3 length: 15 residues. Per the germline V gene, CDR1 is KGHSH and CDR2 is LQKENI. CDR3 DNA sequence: TGTGCCAGCTCACCAAATAGGCCAGATAAAGAGACCCAGTACTTC. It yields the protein CASSPNRPDKETQYF.

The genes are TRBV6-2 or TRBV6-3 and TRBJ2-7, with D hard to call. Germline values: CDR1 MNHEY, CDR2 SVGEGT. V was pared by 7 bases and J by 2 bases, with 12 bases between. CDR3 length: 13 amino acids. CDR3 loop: CASNPTETYEQYF. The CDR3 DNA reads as TGTGCCAGCAACCCAACAGAGACCTACGAGCAGTACTTC.

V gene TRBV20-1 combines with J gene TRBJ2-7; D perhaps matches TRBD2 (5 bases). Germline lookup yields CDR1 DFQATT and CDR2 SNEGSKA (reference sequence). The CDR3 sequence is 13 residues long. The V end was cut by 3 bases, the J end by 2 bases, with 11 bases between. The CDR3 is CSASHRDPYEQYF. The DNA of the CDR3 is TGCAGTGCTAGTCACCGGGATCCCTACGAGCAGTACTTC.

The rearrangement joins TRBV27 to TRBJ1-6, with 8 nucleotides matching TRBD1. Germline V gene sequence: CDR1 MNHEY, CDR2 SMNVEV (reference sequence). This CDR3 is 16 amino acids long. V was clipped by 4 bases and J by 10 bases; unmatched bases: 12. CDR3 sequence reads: CASSSPAGTGRSPLHF. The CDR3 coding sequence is TGTGCCAGCAGTTCCCCCGCCGGGACAGGACGCTCACCCCTCCACTTT.

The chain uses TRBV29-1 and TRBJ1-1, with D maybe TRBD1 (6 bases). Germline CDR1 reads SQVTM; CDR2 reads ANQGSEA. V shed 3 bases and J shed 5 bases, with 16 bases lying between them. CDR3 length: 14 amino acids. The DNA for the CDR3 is TGCAGCGTTGAGGGGGGCACCTCGGATACTGAAGCTTTCTTT. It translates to CSVEGGTSDTEAFF.

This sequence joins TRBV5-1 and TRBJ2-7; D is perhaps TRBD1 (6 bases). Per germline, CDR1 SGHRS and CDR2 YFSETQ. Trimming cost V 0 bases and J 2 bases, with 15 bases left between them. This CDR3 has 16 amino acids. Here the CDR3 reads CASSLGSPGQTYEQYF. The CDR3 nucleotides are TGCGCCAGCAGCTTGGGATCCCCGGGACAAACCTACGAGCAGTACTTC.

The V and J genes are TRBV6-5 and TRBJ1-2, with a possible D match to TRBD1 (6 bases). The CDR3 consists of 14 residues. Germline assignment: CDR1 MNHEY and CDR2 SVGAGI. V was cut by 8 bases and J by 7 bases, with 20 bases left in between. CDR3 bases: TGTGCCAGCCAGCGCGACAGGACAGACCTTGGCTACACCTTC. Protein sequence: CASQRDRTDLGYTF.

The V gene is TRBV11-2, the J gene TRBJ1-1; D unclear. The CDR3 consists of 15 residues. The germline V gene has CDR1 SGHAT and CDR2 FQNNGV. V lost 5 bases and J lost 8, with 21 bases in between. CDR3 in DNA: TGTGCCAGCAGCCCCGGTCACCAAGGTTTCGGCGAAGCTTTCTTT. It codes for CASSPGHQGFGEAFF.

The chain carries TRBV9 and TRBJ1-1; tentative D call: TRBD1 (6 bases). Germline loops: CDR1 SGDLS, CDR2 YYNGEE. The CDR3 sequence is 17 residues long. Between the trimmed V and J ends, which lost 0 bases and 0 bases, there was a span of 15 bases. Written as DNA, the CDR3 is TGTGCCAGCAGCGTAGAGGGGGGGCGCCCAATGAACACTGAAGCTTTCTTT. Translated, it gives CASSVEGGRPMNTEAFF.

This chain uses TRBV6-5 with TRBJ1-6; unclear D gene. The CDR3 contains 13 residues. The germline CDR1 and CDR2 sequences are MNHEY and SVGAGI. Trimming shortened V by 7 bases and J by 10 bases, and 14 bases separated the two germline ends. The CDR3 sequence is CASMTGVSSPLHF. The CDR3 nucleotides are TGTGCCAGCATGACCGGTGTGTCCTCACCCCTCCACTTT.

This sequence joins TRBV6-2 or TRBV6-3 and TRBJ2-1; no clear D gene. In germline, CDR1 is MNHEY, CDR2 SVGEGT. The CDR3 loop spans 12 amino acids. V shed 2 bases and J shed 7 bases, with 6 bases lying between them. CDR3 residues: CASSYGLNEQFF. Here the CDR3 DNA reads TGTGCCAGCAGTTACGGGCTTAATGAGCAGTTCTTC.